Following are 4 T cell receptor beta chains from one sample sequenced in a study of T-cell memory formation after mild COVID-19. Each CDR3 protein gets one entry after TCRdb re-called the 5' RACE reads with MiXCR. The sample consists of about 470,000 distinct CDR3 sequences, nearly 25% of them appearing once. The sample was PBMCs or a T cell subset sorted from them (not recorded which). The receptors were sampled from an adult woman who had mild COVID-19 (a few samples of this study predate the infection). Cell type and time point are not known.

V usage is TRBV6-5 and J usage is TRBJ1-2; 10 nucleotides agree with TRBD1. The CDR3 runs 16 residues. Germline V gene lookup returns CDR1 MNHEY and CDR2 SVGAGI. V shed 2 bases and J 4 bases; nucleotides not matched to a gene: 7. CDR3 bases: TGTGCCAGCAGTTACGCGACAGGGGGCGATCGCTATGGCTACACCTTC. Its protein product is CASSYATGGDRYGYTF.

The rearrangement uses TRBV5-1 and TRBJ2-7, with 9 positions matching TRBD1. This CDR3 comprises 13 residues. Germline V CDR1 and CDR2: SGHRS, YFSETQ. V shed 3 bases and J 5 bases; nucleotides not matched to a gene: 3. The DNA of the CDR3 is TGCGCCAGCAGCTGGGGACAGGGCAACGAGCAGTACTTC. This encodes CASSWGQGNEQYF.

The chain combines TRBV4-2 with TRBJ2-1; 8 positions agree with TRBD2. The CDR3 spans 17 residues. CDR1 LGHNA and CDR2 YNFKEQ come from the germline V gene. V dropped 0 bases and J dropped 5; count of bases not matched to a gene: 9. The CDR3 region has the DNA TGTGCCAGCAGCCAAGAGGCTAGCGGGTCCCACAACAATGAGCAGTTCTTC. It codes for CASSQEASGSHNNEQFF.

The chain uses TRBV18 and TRBJ2-3; 9 nucleotides align to TRBD2. Germline-derived CDR1 and CDR2 are KGHSH and LQKENI. CDR3 size: 17 residues. The V and J ends lost 2 bases and 0 bases, in that order; junction bases with no gene match: 6. CDR3 residues: CASSPRASGASTDTQYF. CDR3 DNA: TGTGCCAGCTCACCAAGGGCTAGCGGGGCTAGCACAGATACGCAGTATTTT.